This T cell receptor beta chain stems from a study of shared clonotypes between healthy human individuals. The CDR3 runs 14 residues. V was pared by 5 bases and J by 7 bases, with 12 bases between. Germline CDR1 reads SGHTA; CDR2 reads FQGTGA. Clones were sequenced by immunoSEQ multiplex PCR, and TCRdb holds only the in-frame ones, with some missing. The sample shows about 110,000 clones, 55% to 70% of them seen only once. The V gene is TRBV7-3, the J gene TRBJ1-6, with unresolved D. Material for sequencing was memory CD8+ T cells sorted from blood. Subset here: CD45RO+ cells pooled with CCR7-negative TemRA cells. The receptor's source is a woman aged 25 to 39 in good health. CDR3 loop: CASSQTPENSPLHF. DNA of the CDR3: TGTGCCAGCAGCCAAACACCCGAGAATTCACCCCTCCACTTT.